This entry concerns a single T cell receptor beta chain. Its antigen is not identified. The data originate from a study of molecular identifiers for immune sequencing clone quantification. Study conclusions and caveats: Clones carrying above 20 RNA copies accounted for over 98% of effector molecules, under 1% in naive cells.

Methods described previously were used for bulk TCR libraries, and listed TCR primers were applied. TCRdb fed the PCR reads into MiXCR, producing one record per CDR3 protein. The sample lists more than 450,000 distinct CDR3 sequences, roughly 24% occurring once. Germline CDR1 reads LNHNV; CDR2 reads YYDKDF (reference sequence). V was pared by 0 bases and J by 1 base, with 7 bases between. This CDR3 is built from 14 residues. The chain recombines TRBV15 with TRBJ2-7; D unresolved. The clonotype comes from a human donor in good health. Some libraries in this study had Jurkat cell RNA spiked in. Sequenced material: naive CD8+ T cells from blood, with Jurkat cell RNA spiked in. Sample subset: FACS-sorted CD8+CD4-CCR7+CD45RA+ naive T cells. This CDR3 reads CATSRDRGSYEQYF. CDR3 sequence (DNA): TGTGCCACCAGCAGAGATCGCGGTTCCTACGAGCAGTACTTC.